Each of the 16 T cell receptor beta chains below was sequenced from the same sample in a study of OX40 agonist ivuxolimab in advanced cancers. Generated by immunoSEQ multiplex PCR, the TCRdb table keeps only in-frame clones and is missing some. The sample includes some 34,000 clones, approximately 90% of them seen just once. Sequencing was performed on CD4+ or CD8+ T cells sorted from blood, taken in a trial of the OX40 agonist ivuxolimab. Every receptor here comes from an adult with an advanced solid tumor such as melanoma, head and neck, liver or kidney cancer.

The V call is TRBV27, the J call TRBJ2-5; TRBD1 might be the D (6 bases). Germline values: CDR1 MNHEY, CDR2 SMNVEV (reference sequence). Trimming removed 5 bases from V and 5 bases from J, with 18 bases in between. The CDR3 is 15 residues long. The CDR3 DNA follows: TGTGCCAGCAGTACCGGACAGAGCCGCGGCGAGACCCAGTACTTC. Translating gives CASSTGQSRGETQYF.

The chain joins TRBV12-5 to TRBJ1-2, with D maybe TRBD1 (6 bases). V lost 0 bases and J 7 bases, leaving 12 bases between the germline ends. The CDR3 is made up of 14 amino acids. The germline gives CDR1 LGHNT, CDR2 FRNRAP. CDR3 coding DNA: TGTGCTAGTGGTTTGGTAGCAGGGGCAAGTGGCTACACCTTC. Translation gives CASGLVAGASGYTF.

DNA for the CDR3: TGTGCCAGCAGCCAAGCCGGGAATAATGGCTACACCTTC. This translates into CASSQAGNNGYTF. The chain combines TRBV4-2 with TRBJ1-2; D gene uncertain. The length of the CDR3 is 13 residues. The V gene lost 1 base and the J gene lost 6 bases, with 9 bases spanning the gap. CDR1 and CDR2 (germline): LGHNA, YNFKEQ.

This clone was recorded once. This chain's CDR3 is CASSSAANTGELFF. The CDR3 nucleotides are TGTGCCAGCAGTTCGGCGGCGAACACCGGGGAGCTGTTTTTT. V usage is TRBV27 and J usage is TRBJ2-2, with D hard to call. CDR1 and CDR2 (germline): MNHEY, SMNVEV (reference sequence). V lost 4 bases to trimming and J lost 0 bases, with 6 bases between them. This CDR3 comprises 14 residues.

The chain joins TRBV7-2 to TRBJ2-7; 11 bases align to TRBD2. J was trimmed by 0 bases and V by 5 bases; bases with no gene match: 9. CDR3 size: 17 residues. Germline V gives CDR1 SGHTA, CDR2 FQGNSA. The CDR3 DNA reads as TGTGCCAGCAGCCCCCGATCTAGCGGGAGGCTCTCCTACGAGCAGTACTTC. This sequence encodes CASSPRSSGRLSYEQYF.

The genes are TRBV7-6 and TRBJ2-2, with TRBD2 matching over 10 bases. The CDR3 loop spans 16 amino acids. The germline CDR1 and CDR2 sequences are SGHVS and FNYEAQ. V was clipped by 5 bases and J by 2 bases; unmatched bases: 5. CDR3 coding DNA: TGTGCCAGCAGCCTAGGACTAGCGGTTAACACCGGGGAGCTGTTTTTT. Its translation is CASSLGLAVNTGELFF.

The rearrangement joins TRBV19 to TRBJ1-5; 7 bases map to TRBD1. The CDR3 extends over 16 amino acids. The germline gives CDR1 LNHDA, CDR2 SQIVND (reference sequence). Trimming removed 4 bases from V and 0 bases from J; junction bases left unmatched: 6. In DNA form, the CDR3 reads TGTGCCAGTAGTAAGGGGACAGATCTTAGCAATCAGCCCCAGCATTTT. It is translated as CASSKGTDLSNQPQHF.

V and J are TRBV13 and TRBJ2-7; D possibly corresponds to TRBD2 (5 bases). The germline V and J ends were trimmed by 4 bases and 5 bases, with 15 bases remaining between them. The germline V gene encodes CDR1 PRHDT and CDR2 FYEKMQ (reference sequence). The CDR3 is 14 amino acids. The CDR3 nucleotides are TGTGCCAGCAGCTCCCACAACGAGGGAAACGAGCAGTACTTC. The encoded protein is CASSSHNEGNEQYF.

The rearrangement links TRBV9 to TRBJ2-1; 7 bases agree with TRBD2. The germline CDR1 and CDR2 sequences are SGDLS and YYNGEE. The length of the CDR3 is 15 residues. The trim removed 4 bases at V and 4 bases at J, leaving 8 bases unmatched. The chain's CDR3 is CASSTTGLDYNEQFF. As DNA, the CDR3 is TGTGCCAGCAGCACCACTGGACTAGATTACAATGAGCAGTTCTTC.

The chain has TRBV30 and TRBJ2-5; the match to TRBD1 covers 7 bases. Per germline, CDR1 GTSNPN and CDR2 SVGIG (reference sequence). V lost 5 bases to trimming and J lost 5 bases; unmatched junction nucleotides: 8. The CDR3 has 13 amino acids. The CDR3 sequence is CAWGRDSWETQYF. The CDR3 region has the DNA TGTGCCTGGGGTCGGGACAGCTGGGAGACCCAGTACTTC.

The chain combines TRBV7-9 with TRBJ2-2; 7 bases match TRBD2. This CDR3 comprises 16 residues. With 5 bases clipped from V and 2 bases from J, the junction kept 8 bases outside the gene matches. From germline, CDR1 is SEHNR and CDR2 FQNEAQ (reference sequence). CDR3 sequence (DNA): TGTGCCAGCAGCCCCAAGCTAGCGGTTAACACCGGGGAGCTGTTTTTT. The encoded protein is CASSPKLAVNTGELFF. Using reference TRBV7-9 and TRBJ2-2 for the parts outside the CDR3, the full variable domain is DTGVSQNPRHKITKRGQNVTFRCDPISEHNRLYWYRQTLGQGPEFLTYFQNEAQLEKSRLLSDRFSAERPKGSFSTLEIQRTEQGDSAMYLCASSPKLAVNTGELFFGEGSRLTVL.

The chain employs TRBV27 and TRBJ2-6; D unresolved. Trimming removed 3 bases at V and 1 base at J, with 4 bases between. Germline V gene sequence: CDR1 MNHEY, CDR2 SMNVEV (reference sequence). The CDR3 length is 14 residues. CDR3 sequence: CASSLGSGANVLTF. The CDR3 region has the DNA TGTGCCAGCAGTTTGGGTTCTGGGGCCAACGTCCTGACTTTC.

J is TRBJ2-7 and V is TRBV29-1, with D possibly matching TRBD2 (6 bases). This CDR3 has 17 amino acids. CDR1 is SQVTM and CDR2 is ANQGSEA in the germline V gene. V gave up 6 bases and J gave up 7 bases, with 31 bases separating them. The CDR3 sequence is CSVPTGAGAPPKGEQYF. The CDR3 DNA reads TGCAGCGTCCCCACCGGAGCGGGCGCCCCCCCTAAGGGAGAGCAGTACTTC.

The chain carries TRBV7-9 and TRBJ2-3; unclear D gene. Germline CDR1 reads SEHNR; CDR2 reads FQNEAQ (reference sequence). The ends were cut back, 5 bases at V and 2 bases at J, with 11 bases in the middle. The CDR3 consists of 14 residues. CDR3 in DNA: TGTGCCAGCAGCCCCTATACAGTCACAGATACGCAGTATTTT. Translation gives CASSPYTVTDTQYF.

The chain uses TRBV9 and TRBJ2-7, with 7 bases aligning to TRBD2. The germline CDR1 and CDR2 sequences are SGDLS and YYNGEE. V trimming: 4 bases; J trimming: 2 bases; junction bases outside the gene matches: 6. This CDR3 is built from 14 residues. CDR3 protein: CASSRGDSAYEQYF. The CDR3 DNA follows: TGTGCCAGCAGCCGGGGGGATAGCGCCTACGAGCAGTACTTC.

The chain joins TRBV5-1 to TRBJ2-7; D might be TRBD1 (6 bases). Trimming stripped 3 bases from V and 4 bases from J, with 14 bases between. The CDR3 contains 14 residues. The V gene's germline CDR1 is SGHRS and CDR2 YFSETQ. The CDR3 nucleotides are TGCGCCAGCAGCTCGGACAGAGAGGTATACGAGCAGTACTTC. This gives the protein CASSSDREVYEQYF.